The 16 T cell receptor beta chains given below trace back to one sample, sequenced in a study of T-cell reconstitution after alpha-beta-depleted transplantation in children. It was with unique molecular identifiers that the TCRbeta library was prepared. Each CDR3 protein is one row after TCRdb ran MiXCR on the PCR reads. The data show approximately 1,000,000 distinct CDR3 sequences, about 31% seen once. The source material was PBMCs, mostly from graft donor cells, sampled 360 days after TCRalphabeta/CD19-depleted stem cell transplant. These receptors originate from a boy younger than two who had a stem cell transplant for SCID, so the T cells may come from the graft donor.

Only a few counts were recorded for this clonotype. This chain connects TRBV29-1 to TRBJ2-7; possible D gene TRBD1, 5 bases. The CDR3 length is 14 residues. In germline, CDR1 is SQVTM, CDR2 ANQGSEA. V was cut by 7 bases and J by 3 bases, with 19 bases left in between. The CDR3 bases are TGCAGCGCGTACACTGAAGACAGAATCTACGAGCAGTACTTC. It codes for CSAYTEDRIYEQYF.

This clonotype showed up just a few times. The chain employs TRBV4-1 and TRBJ2-1, with D possibly TRBD1 on 6 matching bases. V was cut by 3 bases and J by 4 bases, with 19 bases left in between. This CDR3 has 17 amino acids. Germline V gene sequence: CDR1 MGHRA, CDR2 YSYEKL. The CDR3 reads CASSQGAGRGRYNEQFF. CDR3 coding DNA: TGCGCCAGCAGCCAGGGGGCTGGCAGGGGAAGGTACAATGAGCAGTTCTTC.

This rearrangement joins TRBV2 to TRBJ2-2, with D perhaps matching TRBD2 (5 bases). The CDR3 extends over 15 amino acids. V was clipped by 6 bases and J by 6 bases, with 17 bases between them. From germline, CDR1 is SNHLY and CDR2 FYNNEI. CDR3 in DNA: TGTGCCAGCAGCGGTCGAGCGTCGAGGGCCGGGGAGCTGTTTTTT. As protein: CASSGRASRAGELFF.

J is TRBJ2-1 and V is TRBV7-2, with no clear D. This CDR3 is built from 12 residues. The germline V gene encodes CDR1 SGHTA and CDR2 FQGNSA. V lost 5 bases to trimming and J lost 8 bases, with 10 bases between them. The CDR3 DNA is TGTGCCAGCAGCCCGGCTTTTGATGAGCAGTTCTTC. It is translated as CASSPAFDEQFF.

V is TRBV28 and J is TRBJ2-1; D possibly uses TRBD1 or TRBD2 (5 bases each). The V end was cut by 8 bases, the J end by 2 bases, with 16 bases between. The CDR3 runs to 15 residues. Germline assignment: CDR1 MDHEN and CDR2 SYDVKM. As DNA, the CDR3 is TGTGCCAGCCGCCGGGGCCCAGGGCCCTACAATGAGCAGTTCTTC. Its translation: CASRRGPGPYNEQFF. Looking up the rest from reference TRBV28 and TRBJ2-1 gives the full variable domain: DVKVTQSSRYLVKRTGEKVFLECVQDMDHENMFWYRQDPGLGLRLIYFSYDVKMKEKGDIPEGYSVSREKKERFSLILESASTNQTSMYLCASRRGPGPYNEQFFGPGTRLTVL.

This clonotype was picked up one time. J is TRBJ2-5 and V is TRBV4-2; D gene unclear. The germline CDR1 and CDR2 sequences are LGHNA and YNFKEQ. V lost 0 bases to trimming and J lost 8 bases, with 7 bases between them. The CDR3 runs 12 residues. The CDR3 DNA reads as TGTGCCAGCAGCCAAGATGCCTTTACCCAGTACTTC. Protein: CASSQDAFTQYF.

This clonotype was counted between two and nine times. CDR3: CSVDGDRGNEQFF. The CDR3 nucleotides are TGCAGCGTTGATGGGGACAGGGGGAATGAGCAGTTCTTC. This chain joins TRBV29-1 and TRBJ2-1, with 11 bases that match TRBD1. This CDR3 has 13 amino acids. V was clipped by 3 bases and J by 7 bases; unmatched bases: 2. Germline-derived CDR1 and CDR2 are SQVTM and ANQGSEA.

In its sample, this clonotype was seen a few times. V is TRBV28 and J is TRBJ2-3, with 10 bases matching TRBD1. The germline CDR1 and CDR2 sequences are MDHEN and SYDVKM. CDR3 length equals 20 residues. J gave up 2 bases and V 6 bases, and 20 bases lay outside the gene matches. In DNA, the CDR3 is TGTGCCAGCAGCCCTATTACCGGGACAGGGGACGGACCTTACACAGATACGCAGTATTTT. It codes for CASSPITGTGDGPYTDTQYF.

This clonotype was seen more than once but under ten times. The chain combines TRBV7-2 with TRBJ1-1; D is unclear. Germline V lookup: CDR1 SGHTA, CDR2 FQGNSA. The CDR3 runs 15 residues. Deletions cut 1 base from V and 4 bases from J, with 13 bases between. The CDR3 protein is CASSLVPVLSTEAFF. As DNA, the CDR3 is TGTGCCAGCAGCTTAGTTCCCGTATTGTCCACTGAAGCTTTCTTT. Full variable domain (outside the CDR3, taken from reference TRBV7-2 and TRBJ1-1): GAGVSQSPSNKVTEKGKDVELRCDPISGHTALYWYRQSLGQGLEFLIYFQGNSAPDKSGLPSDRFSAERTGGSVSTLTIQRTQQEDSAVYLCASSLVPVLSTEAFFGQGTRLTVV.

The V call is TRBV12-3 or TRBV12-4, the J call TRBJ1-1; possible D gene TRBD1, 5 bases. The CDR3 contains 16 residues. V gave up 5 bases and J gave up 1 base, with 17 bases separating them. The CDR3 nucleotides are TGTGCCAGCAGTCCTTTGTTTAGGGGCGGGAACACTGAAGCTTTCTTT. Encoded protein: CASSPLFRGGNTEAFF.

The rearrangement uses TRBV20-1 and TRBJ1-2; D unclear. Germline CDR1 and CDR2: DFQATT and SNEGSKA (reference sequence). Between the trimmed V and J ends, which lost 6 bases and 3 bases, there was a span of 11 bases. The CDR3 sequence is 12 residues long. This chain's CDR3 is CSAPRLDYGYTF. The CDR3 nucleotides read TGCAGTGCCCCCAGGTTAGACTATGGCTACACCTTC.

This rearrangement joins TRBV12-5 to TRBJ1-1, with D unclear. This CDR3 is built from 14 residues. Germline CDR1 is LGHNT and CDR2 is FRNRAP. V lost 2 bases and J 0 bases, leaving 7 bases between the germline ends. This CDR3 reads CASGLRELNTEAFF. For the CDR3, the DNA is TGTGCTAGTGGTTTGAGGGAGTTGAACACTGAAGCTTTCTTT. Drawing the rest from reference TRBV12-5 and TRBJ1-1, the complete variable domain is DARVTQTPRHKVTEMGQEVTMRCQPILGHNTVFWYRQTMMQGLELLAYFRNRAPLDDSGMPKDRFSAEMPDATLATLKIQPSEPRDSAVYFCASGLRELNTEAFFGQGTRLTVV.

The CDR3 is CASRQDRFNQPQHF. The CDR3 DNA sequence: TGTGCCAGCAGACAAGACAGGTTCAATCAGCCCCAGCATTTT. The chain carries TRBV12-3 or TRBV12-4 and TRBJ1-5, with a weak D call TRBD1 (6 bases). The CDR3 is made up of 14 amino acids. Deletions cut 6 bases from V and 3 bases from J, with 12 bases between.

This clonotype was observed a few times. The V gene is TRBV5-1, the J gene TRBJ1-3; D remains unclear. Deletions cut 0 bases from V and 0 bases from J, with 10 bases between. The CDR3 totals 16 residues. CDR1 and CDR2 (germline): SGHRS, YFSETQ. The CDR3 sequence: CASSLGLTNSGNTIYF. The CDR3 DNA is TGCGCCAGCAGCTTGGGGCTTACGAACTCTGGAAACACCATATATTTT.

Only a few counts were recorded for this clonotype. The chain combines TRBV21-1 with TRBJ2-1; whether TRBD2, the table's D call, matches the DNA was not checked. TRBV21-1 is an annotated pseudogene. This CDR3 is built from 13 residues. CDR3 protein: CASSTTSCNEQFF. In nucleotides, the CDR3 is TGTGCCAGCAGCACTACTAGTTGCAATGAGCAGTTCTTC.

The chain carries TRBV29-1 and TRBJ1-2, with 12 bases aligning to TRBD1. The CDR3 totals 13 residues. V was clipped by 7 bases and J by 8 bases; unmatched bases: 8. CDR1 is SQVTM and CDR2 is ANQGSEA in the germline V gene. The CDR3 region is CSAGTGGAEGYTF. CDR3 DNA sequence: TGCAGCGCTGGGACAGGGGGCGCGGAAGGCTACACCTTC.